This TCR beta chain was identified during a study of control samples from healthy donors and cancer patients (dated by TCRdb to 2020 to 2021). Libraries were prepared through the immunoSEQ multiplex PCR assay. TCRdb re-hosts the immuneACCESS table, in-frame sequences only. Its copies lack some clones; in the studies checked, an unresolved V gene accounts for under half of them, and the cause for the rest is not known. A total of roughly 200,000 clones appear in this sample, around 90% of them only once. 1.5% to 2% of the sample comes from the top ten. Concerning this clone: Its recognized antigen is unknown. Base quality data are lacking; no much larger clone is found one base away.

The germline V gene yields MNHNS for CDR1 and SASEGT for CDR2. The CDR3 numbers 17 residues from cysteine through phenylalanine. Only the CDR3 portion is preserved as DNA: 51 bases, with reading frame beginning at the first base. Trimming leaves V shorter by 3 bases and J shorter by 2 bases, with the junction holding 8 bases beyond the gene matches. This sequence was found in a man younger than 40 in good health. The chain is assembled from TRBV6-1 and TRBJ1-5; 9 nucleotides in the junction match TRBD1. The sequenced sample was blood. This receptor carries the CDR3 CASSETLQGAGNQPQHF. Here is the DNA: TGTGCCAGCAGTGAGACCTTACAGGGGGCTGGCAATCAGCCCCAGCATTTT.